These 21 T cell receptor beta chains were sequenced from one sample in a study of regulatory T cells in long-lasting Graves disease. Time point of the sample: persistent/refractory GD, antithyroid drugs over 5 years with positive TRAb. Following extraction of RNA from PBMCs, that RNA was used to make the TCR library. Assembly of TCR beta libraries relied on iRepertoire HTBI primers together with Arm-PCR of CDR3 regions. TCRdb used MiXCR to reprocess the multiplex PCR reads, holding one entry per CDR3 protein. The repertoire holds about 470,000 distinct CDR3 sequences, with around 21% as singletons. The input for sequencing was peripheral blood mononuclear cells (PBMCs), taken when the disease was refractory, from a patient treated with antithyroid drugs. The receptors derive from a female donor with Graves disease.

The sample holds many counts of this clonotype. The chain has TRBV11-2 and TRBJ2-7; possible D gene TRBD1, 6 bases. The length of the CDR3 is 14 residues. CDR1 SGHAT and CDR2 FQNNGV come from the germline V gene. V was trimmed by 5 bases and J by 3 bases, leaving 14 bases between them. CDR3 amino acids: CASSPRDTYYEQYF. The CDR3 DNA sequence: TGTGCCAGCAGCCCCCGGGACACCTACTACGAGCAGTACTTC.

CDR3 DNA: TGTGCCAGCTCACCGCGGGACCCCAGCTCCTACGAGCAGTACTTC. Its translation is CASSPRDPSSYEQYF. The chain couples TRBV18 to TRBJ2-7; D possibly corresponds to TRBD2 (6 bases). The CDR3 is made up of 15 amino acids. The V and J ends lost 3 bases and 0 bases respectively, with 12 bases between them. The germline gives CDR1 KGHSH, CDR2 LQKENI.

Here the CDR3 reads CAWSRTGGKAGANVLTF. The CDR3 coding sequence is TGTGCCTGGAGCAGGACAGGGGGCAAGGCTGGGGCCAACGTCCTGACTTTC. The chain couples TRBV30 to TRBJ2-6, with 11 bases matching TRBD1. V lost 3 bases, J lost 2 bases, and 6 bases stayed unmatched. The CDR3 length is 17 residues. Per germline, CDR1 GTSNPN and CDR2 SVGIG (reference sequence).

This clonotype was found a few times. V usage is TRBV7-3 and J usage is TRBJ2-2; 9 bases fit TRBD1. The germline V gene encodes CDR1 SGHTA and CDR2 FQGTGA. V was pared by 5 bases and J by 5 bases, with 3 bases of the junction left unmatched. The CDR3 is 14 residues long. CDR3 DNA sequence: TGTGCCAGCAGCGAGGGACAGGGAACCGGGGAGCTGTTTTTT. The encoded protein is CASSEGQGTGELFF.

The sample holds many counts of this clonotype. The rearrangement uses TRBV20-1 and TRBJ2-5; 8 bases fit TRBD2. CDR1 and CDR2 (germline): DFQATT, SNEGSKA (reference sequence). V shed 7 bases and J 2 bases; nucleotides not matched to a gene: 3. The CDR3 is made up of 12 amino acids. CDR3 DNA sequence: TGCAGTGTAGCGGGGATACAAGAGACCCAGTACTTC. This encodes CSVAGIQETQYF.

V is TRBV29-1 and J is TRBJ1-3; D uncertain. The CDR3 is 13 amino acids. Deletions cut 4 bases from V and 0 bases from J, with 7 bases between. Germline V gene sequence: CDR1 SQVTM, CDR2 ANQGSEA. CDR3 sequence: CSVGQFSGNTIYF. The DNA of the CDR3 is TGCAGCGTTGGGCAGTTCTCTGGAAACACCATATATTTT.

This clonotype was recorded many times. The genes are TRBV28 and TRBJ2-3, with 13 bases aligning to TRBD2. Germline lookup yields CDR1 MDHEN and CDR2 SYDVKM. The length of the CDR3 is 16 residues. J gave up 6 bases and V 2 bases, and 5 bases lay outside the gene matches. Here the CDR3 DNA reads TGTGCCAGCAGTTTAGCTACTAGCGGGGGGGGGGATACGCAGTATTTT. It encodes CASSLATSGGGDTQYF.

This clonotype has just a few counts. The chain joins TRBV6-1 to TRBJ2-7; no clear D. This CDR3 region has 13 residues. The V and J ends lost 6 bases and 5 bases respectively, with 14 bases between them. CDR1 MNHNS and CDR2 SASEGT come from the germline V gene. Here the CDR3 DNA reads TGTGCCAGCAGCCGAGTTCCATTGAACGAGCAGTACTTC. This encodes CASSRVPLNEQYF.

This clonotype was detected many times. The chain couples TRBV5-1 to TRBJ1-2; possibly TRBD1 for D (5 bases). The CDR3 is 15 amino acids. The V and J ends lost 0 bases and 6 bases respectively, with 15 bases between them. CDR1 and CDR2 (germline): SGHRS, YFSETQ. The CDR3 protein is CASSLDSGPLDGYTF. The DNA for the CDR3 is TGCGCCAGCAGCTTGGATTCAGGGCCCTTGGATGGCTACACCTTC.

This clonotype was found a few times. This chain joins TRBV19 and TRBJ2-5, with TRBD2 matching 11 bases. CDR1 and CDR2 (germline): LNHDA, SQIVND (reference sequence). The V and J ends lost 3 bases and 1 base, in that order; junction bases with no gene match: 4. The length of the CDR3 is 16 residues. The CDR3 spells CASSIQGLAAQETQYF. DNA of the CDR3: TGTGCCAGTAGTATTCAGGGACTAGCGGCCCAAGAGACCCAGTACTTC.

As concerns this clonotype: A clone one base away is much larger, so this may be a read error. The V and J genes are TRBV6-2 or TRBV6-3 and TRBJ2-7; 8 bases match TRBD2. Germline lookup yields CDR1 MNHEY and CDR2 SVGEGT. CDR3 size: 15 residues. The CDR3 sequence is CASSSPTSASYEQCF. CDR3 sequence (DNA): TGTGCCAGCAGTTCTCCGACTAGCGCCTCCTACGAGCAGTGCTTC.

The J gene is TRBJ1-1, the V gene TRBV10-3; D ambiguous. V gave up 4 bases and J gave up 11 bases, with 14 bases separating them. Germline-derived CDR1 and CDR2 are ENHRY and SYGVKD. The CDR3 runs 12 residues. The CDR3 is CAISVTGPGAFF. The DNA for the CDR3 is TGTGCCATCAGTGTCACCGGGCCGGGGGCTTTCTTT.

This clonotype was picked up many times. CDR3 in DNA: TGTGCCAGCCGATACCGCCCGGGGGACATGAACACTGAAGCTTTCTTT. It codes for CASRYRPGDMNTEAFF. The V and J genes are TRBV2 and TRBJ1-1; a possible D gene is TRBD1 (6 bases). This CDR3 has 16 residues. Germline V gene lookup returns CDR1 SNHLY and CDR2 FYNNEI. Between the trimmed V and J ends, which lost 8 bases and 0 bases, there was a span of 19 bases.

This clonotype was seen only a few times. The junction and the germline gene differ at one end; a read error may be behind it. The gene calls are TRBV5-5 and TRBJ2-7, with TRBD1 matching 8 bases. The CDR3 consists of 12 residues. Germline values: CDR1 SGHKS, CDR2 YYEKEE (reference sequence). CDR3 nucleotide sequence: TGCCCCAGGGACAGGTGTAAGTACGAGCAGTACTTC. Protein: CPRDRCKYEQYF. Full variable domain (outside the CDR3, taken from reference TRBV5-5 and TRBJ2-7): DAGVTQSPTHLIKTRGQQVTLRCSPISGHKSVSWYQQVLGQGPQFIFQYYEKEERGRGNFPDRFSARQFPNYSSELNVNALLLGDSALYLCPRDRCKYEQYFGPGTRLTVT.

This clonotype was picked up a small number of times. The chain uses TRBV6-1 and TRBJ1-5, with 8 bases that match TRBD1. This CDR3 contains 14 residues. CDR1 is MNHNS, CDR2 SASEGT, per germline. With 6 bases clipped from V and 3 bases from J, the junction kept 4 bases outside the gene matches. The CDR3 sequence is CASSRQGYNQPQHF. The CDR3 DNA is TGTGCCAGCAGCCGACAGGGGTACAATCAGCCCCAGCATTTT.

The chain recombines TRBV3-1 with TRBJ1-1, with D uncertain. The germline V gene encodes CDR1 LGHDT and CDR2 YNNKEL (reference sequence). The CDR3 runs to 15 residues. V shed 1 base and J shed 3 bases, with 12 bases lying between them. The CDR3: CASSQGFGWDTEAFF. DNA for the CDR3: TGTGCCAGCAGCCAAGGATTCGGGTGGGACACTGAAGCTTTCTTT.

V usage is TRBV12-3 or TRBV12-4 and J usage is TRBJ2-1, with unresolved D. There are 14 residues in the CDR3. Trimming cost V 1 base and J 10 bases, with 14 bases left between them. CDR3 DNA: TGTGCCAGCAGTTTAGATGGGTCTCGAGACGAGCAGTTCTTC. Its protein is CASSLDGSRDEQFF.

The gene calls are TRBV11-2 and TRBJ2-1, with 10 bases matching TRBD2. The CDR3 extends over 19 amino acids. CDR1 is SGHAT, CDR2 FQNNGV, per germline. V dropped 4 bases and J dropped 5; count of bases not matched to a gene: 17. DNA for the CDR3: TGTGCCAGCAGCTACATGGTAGCGGGAGGCCAAGCGGGTAACAATGAGCAGTTCTTC. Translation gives CASSYMVAGGQAGNNEQFF.

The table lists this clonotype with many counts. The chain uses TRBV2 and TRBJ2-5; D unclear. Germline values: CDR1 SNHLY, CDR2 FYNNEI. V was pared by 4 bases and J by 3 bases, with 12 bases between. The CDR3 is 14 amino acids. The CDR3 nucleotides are TGTGCCAGCAGTGGGTTAGGGTACGAAGAGACCCAGTACTTC. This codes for CASSGLGYEETQYF.

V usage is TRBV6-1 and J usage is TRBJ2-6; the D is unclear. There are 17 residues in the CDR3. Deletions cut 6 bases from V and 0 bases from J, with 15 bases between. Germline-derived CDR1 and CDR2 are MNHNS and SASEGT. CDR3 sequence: CASRRPGLSSGANVLTF. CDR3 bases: TGTGCCAGCAGGCGACCCGGTTTAAGCTCTGGGGCCAACGTCCTGACTTTC.

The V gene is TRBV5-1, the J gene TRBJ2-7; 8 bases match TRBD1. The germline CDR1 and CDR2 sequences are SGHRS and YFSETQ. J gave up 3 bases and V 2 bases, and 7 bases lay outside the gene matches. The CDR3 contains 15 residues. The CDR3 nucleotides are TGCGCCAGCAGCTTTACAGGGGGATCGGACTACGAGCAGTACTTC. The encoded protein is CASSFTGGSDYEQYF.